The next 23 T cell receptor beta chains were all read from a single sample in a study of T cell changes during pregnancy in multiple sclerosis. The protocol was immunoSEQ multiplex PCR, while the TCRdb copy is restricted to in-frame clones and leaves out a portion. The sample gives about 47,000 clones, 75% to 90% of which show up once; around 8% is in the top ten. The specimen was CD8+ T cells from peripheral blood mononuclear cells, collected in the second trimester of pregnancy. These receptors all come from a female donor with multiple sclerosis, enrolled in a pregnancy study.

The chain recombines TRBV28 with TRBJ2-5; TRBD1 might be the D (6 bases). Germline CDR1 is MDHEN and CDR2 is SYDVKM. The CDR3 runs to 14 residues. V dropped 6 bases and J dropped 4 bases, with 15 bases sitting between them. CDR3 DNA sequence: TGTGCCAGCAGCATTACAACAGGGTCAGAGACCCAGTACTTC. It codes for CASSITTGSETQYF. The whole variable domain, remainder taken from reference TRBV28 and TRBJ2-5, is DVKVTQSSRYLVKRTGEKVFLECVQDMDHENMFWYRQDPGLGLRLIYFSYDVKMKEKGDIPEGYSVSREKKERFSLILESASTNQTSMYLCASSITTGSETQYFGPGTRLLVL.

This clone came up once. The genes are TRBV11-2 and TRBJ2-5, with 8 bases lining up with TRBD2. Per the germline V gene, CDR1 is SGHAT and CDR2 is FQNNGV. V was pared by 1 base and J by 0 bases, with 7 bases of the junction left unmatched. The CDR3 has 17 residues. CDR3: CASSLGALLADQETQYF. CDR3 nucleotides: TGTGCCAGCAGCTTAGGGGCGTTACTAGCGGACCAAGAGACCCAGTACTTC. Full variable domain (remainder filled in from reference TRBV11-2 and TRBJ2-5): EAGVAQSPRYKIIEKRQSVAFWCNPISGHATLYWYQQILGQGPKLLIQFQNNGVVDDSQLPKDRFSAERLKGVDSTLKIQPAKLEDSAVYLCASSLGALLADQETQYFGPGTRLLVL.

This chain connects TRBV5-4 to TRBJ2-3, with D possibly matching TRBD1 (5 bases). V was pared by 0 bases and J by 1 base, with 12 bases between. Germline V gene data show CDR1 as SGHNT and CDR2 as YYREEE (reference sequence). This CDR3 has 16 residues. Here the CDR3 DNA reads TGTGCCAGCAGCTTGGATGGGGCGTGGGGCACAGATACGCAGTATTTT. This gives the protein CASSLDGAWGTDTQYF.

The V gene is TRBV19, the J gene TRBJ1-2, with a possible D match to TRBD1 (5 bases). The V end was cut by 3 bases, the J end by 5 bases, with 16 bases between. The CDR3 has 15 amino acids. Germline V gene sequence: CDR1 LNHDA, CDR2 SQIVND (reference sequence). The CDR3 sequence is CASSMAQGWRYGYTF. CDR3 in DNA: TGTGCCAGTAGTATGGCCCAGGGCTGGCGGTATGGCTACACCTTC.

The chain recombines TRBV2 with TRBJ2-1, with 9 bases lining up with TRBD1. This CDR3 contains 14 residues. Germline V gene data show CDR1 as SNHLY and CDR2 as FYNNEI. The junction had 10 bases not matched to a gene; V was cut back by 9 bases and J by 7 bases. The CDR3 coding sequence is TGTGCCAGGACAGGGGGGTCCCTGGGGAATGAGCAGTTCTTC. Translating gives CARTGGSLGNEQFF. The complete variable domain, with remaining parts taken from reference TRBV2 and TRBJ2-1, reads EPEVTQTPSHQVTQMGQEVILRCVPISNHLYFYWYRQILGQKVEFLVSFYNNEISEKSEIFDDQFSVERPDGSNFTLKIRSTKLEDSAMYFCARTGGSLGNEQFFGPGTRLTVL.

The genes are TRBV6-1 and TRBJ2-1; D may be TRBD2 (6 bases). Per the germline V gene, CDR1 is MNHNS and CDR2 is SASEGT. The V end was cut by 10 bases, the J end by 4 bases, with 11 bases between. The length of the CDR3 is 12 residues. The CDR3 bases are TGTGCCACCTTAGGGACTTACAATGAGCAGTTCTTC. Translating it yields CATLGTYNEQFF.

V and J are TRBV30 and TRBJ1-2; no reliable D call. There are 13 residues in the CDR3. The germline V gene has CDR1 GTSNPN and CDR2 SVGIG (reference sequence). Trimming cost V 3 bases and J 4 bases, with 12 bases left between them. CDR3 DNA: TGTGCCTGGAGCGTTGGCGGAGGCTATGGCTACACCTTC. Its translation: CAWSVGGGYGYTF.

The CDR3 here is CASSLQGSTNTGELFF. The CDR3 DNA reads as TGTGCCAGCAGTTTACAGGGCTCAACGAACACCGGGGAGCTGTTTTTT. The chain links TRBV27 to TRBJ2-2; tentatively, D is TRBD1 (5 bases). The V gene's germline CDR1 is MNHEY and CDR2 SMNVEV (reference sequence). Trimming shortened V by 2 bases and J by 0 bases, and 10 bases separated the two germline ends. CDR3 length: 16 residues.

This rearrangement joins TRBV7-9 to TRBJ2-3; 7 bases map to TRBD1. The V gene's germline CDR1 is SEHNR and CDR2 FQNEAQ (reference sequence). V lost 7 bases, J lost 10 bases, and 14 bases stayed unmatched. The CDR3 runs to 14 residues. CDR3 sequence (DNA): TGTGCCAGCACCAGGGACAGTACATACCCGCCGCAGTATTTT. Its translation is CASTRDSTYPPQYF.

This clone was found a few times. The rearrangement links TRBV4-1 to TRBJ1-5; D gene unclear. Germline V gives CDR1 MGHRA, CDR2 YSYEKL. V lost 4 bases, J lost 6 bases, and 13 bases lay in between. This CDR3 has 14 residues. This CDR3 reads CASSPGSEFQPQHF. In nucleotides, the CDR3 is TGCGCCAGCAGCCCAGGATCAGAATTTCAGCCCCAGCATTTT.

The V gene is TRBV11-3, the J gene TRBJ2-1; D is possibly TRBD2 (6 bases). Germline CDR1 is SGHNT and CDR2 is YENEEA. CDR3 length: 12 residues. Trimming left V 4 bases short and J 6 bases short, with 7 bases between. The CDR3 DNA follows: TGTGCCAGCAGCTACGGGAGCAATGAGCAGTTCTTC. It specifies CASSYGSNEQFF.

As DNA, the CDR3 is TGTGCCAGCAGTTACCAGACTAGCGGGGGGCGGAATGAGCAGTTCTTC. As protein: CASSYQTSGGRNEQFF. V usage is TRBV6-5 and J usage is TRBJ2-1, with 13 positions matching TRBD2. This CDR3 contains 16 residues. From germline, CDR1 is MNHEY and CDR2 SVGAGI. Trimming removed 2 bases from V and 7 bases from J; junction bases left unmatched: 5.

CDR3 in DNA: TGCGCCAGCAGCCAGGCGGCGGGGGGAAGCAATGAGCAGTTCTTC. Translated: CASSQAAGGSNEQFF. J is TRBJ2-1 and V is TRBV4-1, with TRBD2 matching 8 bases. In germline, CDR1 is MGHRA, CDR2 YSYEKL. J lost 6 bases, V lost 3 bases, and 7 bases had no gene match. The CDR3 totals 15 residues.

This sequence joins TRBV13 and TRBJ1-1; D ambiguous. Germline CDR1 is PRHDT and CDR2 is FYEKMQ (reference sequence). Trimming shortened V by 0 bases and J by 2 bases, and 10 bases separated the two germline ends. The CDR3 consists of 15 residues. The CDR3 reads CASSLGGSTNTEAFF. As DNA, the CDR3 is TGTGCCAGCAGCTTAGGGGGCAGCACCAACACTGAAGCTTTCTTT.

V usage is TRBV7-8 and J usage is TRBJ1-4, with a weak D call TRBD1 (5 bases). The CDR3 length is 15 residues. The germline CDR1 and CDR2 sequences are SGHVS and FQNEAQ. Trimming pared 5 bases from V and 7 bases from J, leaving 17 bases between. The CDR3 DNA is TGTGCCAGCAGCGAAACTGGGGTCGGGGGTGAAAAACTGTTTTTT. Protein product: CASSETGVGGEKLFF.

This chain joins TRBV4-1 and TRBJ2-7; TRBD1 matches 9 bases. Looked up from germline, CDR1 is MGHRA and CDR2 is YSYEKL. V was pared by 2 bases and J by 0 bases, with 8 bases of the junction left unmatched. The CDR3 consists of 17 residues. The CDR3 nucleotides are TGCGCCAGCAGCCAACTCGGAACAGGGGGCCACTCCTACGAGCAGTACTTC. Translating it yields CASSQLGTGGHSYEQYF.

V gene TRBV7-3 combines with J gene TRBJ2-3, with D uncertain. The germline V gene has CDR1 SGHTA and CDR2 FQGTGA. The CDR3 length is 14 residues. V dropped 2 bases and J dropped 0 bases, with 6 bases sitting between them. The chain's CDR3 is CASSLYPSTDTQYF. DNA for the CDR3: TGTGCCAGCAGCTTATATCCTAGCACAGATACGCAGTATTTT.

This chain joins TRBV11-2 and TRBJ1-5; 9 positions match TRBD1. Germline trimming cut 5 bases from V and 1 base from J; bases unmatched to any gene: 3. Germline CDR1 reads SGHAT; CDR2 reads FQNNGV. CDR3 length: 15 amino acids. The CDR3 spells CASSMTGGSNQPQHF. CDR3 nucleotides: TGTGCCAGCAGCATGACAGGGGGAAGCAATCAGCCCCAGCATTTT. Together with reference TRBV11-2 and TRBJ1-5, the CDR3 gives the full variable domain: EAGVAQSPRYKIIEKRQSVAFWCNPISGHATLYWYQQILGQGPKLLIQFQNNGVVDDSQLPKDRFSAERLKGVDSTLKIQPAKLEDSAVYLCASSMTGGSNQPQHFGDGTRLSIL.

J is TRBJ2-5 and V is TRBV9, with a weak D call TRBD1 (6 bases). With 5 bases removed from V and 3 bases from J, the gap between germline ends came to 20 bases. The CDR3 sequence is 16 residues long. Germline V lookup: CDR1 SGDLS, CDR2 YYNGEE. DNA of the CDR3: TGTGCCAGCAGTGGACACCGGGACATCGGAAAAGAGACCCAGTACTTC. Residues: CASSGHRDIGKETQYF.

The chain is built from TRBV6-6 and TRBJ2-1; 7 bases are a match to TRBD1. This CDR3 is 11 amino acids long. Per germline, CDR1 MNHNY and CDR2 SVGAGI (reference sequence). The V and J ends lost 7 bases and 7 bases, in that order; junction bases with no gene match: 1. The CDR3, as DNA: TGTGCCAGCATCAGGGGGAATGAGCAGTTCTTC. Its translation is CASIRGNEQFF.

This chain connects TRBV9 to TRBJ2-3; 7 bases map to TRBD2. With V trimmed by 0 bases and J by 4 bases, 11 bases remained unmatched. CDR1 and CDR2 from the germline V gene are SGDLS and YYNGEE. The CDR3 is 17 residues long. The CDR3 DNA sequence: TGTGCCAGCAGCGTAGCGCGCGAGGGAGGGGATGCAGATACGCAGTATTTT. Translation: CASSVAREGGDADTQYF. The whole variable domain, filled in from reference TRBV9 and TRBJ2-3, reads DSGVTQTPKHLITATGQRVTLRCSPRSGDLSVYWYQQSLDQGLQFLIQYYNGEERAKGNILERFSAQQFPDLHSELNLSSLELGDSALYFCASSVAREGGDADTQYFGPGTRLTVL.

This chain uses TRBV27 with TRBJ2-1; 9 nucleotides match TRBD1. Germline V CDR1 and CDR2: MNHEY, SMNVEV (reference sequence). The CDR3 spans 19 residues. Unmatched junction bases numbered 20, after V lost 2 bases and J lost 9 bases. The CDR3 DNA reads TGTGCCAGCAGTTTAAGGCCTGGACAGGGGTTCGGGCCATATTCTGAGCAGTTCTTC. It codes for CASSLRPGQGFGPYSEQFF.

The table lists this clone with a count of one. The chain has TRBV7-9 and TRBJ1-1; 8 bases line up with TRBD1. J lost 2 bases, V lost 6 bases, and 8 bases had no gene match. Germline V lookup: CDR1 SEHNR, CDR2 FQNEAQ (reference sequence). This CDR3 comprises 15 residues. This CDR3 is CASREGTGENTEAFF. For the CDR3, the DNA is TGTGCCAGCAGGGAGGGGACAGGAGAAAACACTGAAGCTTTCTTT.